The 8 T cell receptor beta chains below all came from one sample that was sequenced in a study of identical twins. MiXCR, applied by TCRdb to the 5' RACE reads, yields one record per CDR3 protein. The table shows some 790,000 distinct CDR3 sequences, with approximately 18% occurring only once. The sample was also linked to a second study, of T cells expressing NK-cell markers.

The sequencing input was PBMCs. All receptors derive from a woman in her late teens or twenties in good health.

The genes are TRBV5-1 and TRBJ1-5; a weak D match, TRBD1 (5 bases). CDR3 length equals 14 residues. The ends were cut back, 4 bases at V and 1 base at J, with 9 bases in the middle. CDR1 SGHRS and CDR2 YFSETQ come from the germline V gene. The CDR3, as DNA: TGCGCCAGCAGCCAGGGAACGAGCAATCAGCCCCAGCATTTT. The encoded protein is CASSQGTSNQPQHF.

The chain recombines TRBV6-1 with TRBJ2-2; possible D gene TRBD1, 6 bases. Germline V CDR1 and CDR2: MNHNS, SASEGT. The CDR3 spans 15 residues. Trimming removed 5 bases from V and 1 base from J, with 11 bases in between. The DNA for the CDR3 is TGTGCCAGCAGTCTAAACAGGGAGAACACCGGGGAGCTGTTTTTT. Protein sequence: CASSLNRENTGELFF.

This clonotype has at least ten counts. The J gene is TRBJ2-7, the V gene TRBV6-2 or TRBV6-3; unclear D gene. The germline V and J ends were trimmed by 0 bases and 3 bases, with 6 bases remaining between them. The CDR3 contains 13 residues. The V gene's germline CDR1 is MNHEY and CDR2 SVGEGT. DNA of the CDR3: TGTGCCAGCAGTTACTCGGACGGCTACGAGCAGTACTTC. Amino acid sequence: CASSYSDGYEQYF.

This clonotype was found a few times. V gene TRBV7-2 combines with J gene TRBJ2-4; D is possibly TRBD1 (6 bases). Germline loops: CDR1 SGHTA, CDR2 FQGNSA. There are 17 residues in the CDR3. Trimming shortened V by 5 bases and J by 7 bases, and 24 bases separated the two germline ends. This CDR3 reads CASSLPKGRSGHNIQYF. The DNA for the CDR3 is TGTGCCAGCAGCCTCCCCAAGGGCAGATCGGGACACAACATTCAGTACTTC.

In its sample, this clonotype was seen a few times. V and J are TRBV19 and TRBJ2-2, with D possibly matching TRBD2 (6 bases). Trimming took off 6 bases at V and 0 bases at J, with 14 bases between the two ends. There are 16 residues in the CDR3. From germline, CDR1 is LNHDA and CDR2 SQIVND (reference sequence). The chain's CDR3 is CASRKSGGANTGELFF. The CDR3 coding sequence is TGTGCCAGTAGAAAGTCCGGAGGGGCGAACACCGGGGAGCTGTTTTTT.

The V call is TRBV6-2 or TRBV6-3, the J call TRBJ2-7; 9 bases align to TRBD1. There are 19 residues in the CDR3. The junction had 24 bases not matched to a gene; V was cut back by 6 bases and J by 6 bases. CDR1 and CDR2 (germline): MNHEY, SVGEGT. CDR3 sequence: CASSPDRGLSGASLSEQYF. The CDR3 DNA follows: TGTGCCAGCAGCCCTGACAGGGGGTTAAGCGGGGCCTCCCTGAGCGAGCAGTACTTC.

This clonotype has more than one count but fewer than ten. The chain combines TRBV20-1 with TRBJ2-1; maybe TRBD1 (5 bases). Trimming stripped 0 bases from V and 8 bases from J, with 11 bases between. Per germline, CDR1 DFQATT and CDR2 SNEGSKA (reference sequence). The CDR3 runs to 13 residues. The DNA of the CDR3 is TGCAGTGCTAGAGATGATAGGGGCGATGAGCAGTTCTTC. This codes for CSARDDRGDEQFF.

This chain uses TRBV7-9 with TRBJ2-1, with 7 nucleotides matching TRBD2. This CDR3 is built from 15 residues. The V segment lost 5 bases and the J segment 4 bases; nucleotides outside the gene matches: 8. Germline CDR1 reads SEHNR; CDR2 reads FQNEAQ (reference sequence). CDR3 in DNA: TGTGCCAGCAGCGCGATGGCGGGGGTTTACAATGAGCAGTTCTTC. Its translation is CASSAMAGVYNEQFF.